The entry that follows covers one T cell receptor (beta chain) sequence. This CDR3 has 20 amino acids. Trimming shortened V by 4 bases and J by 0 bases, and 25 bases separated the two germline ends. This entry comes from a study of shared clonotypes between healthy human individuals. Replicate PCRs run on sorted subsets employed approximately 200 ng DNA, tens of thousands of T cell genomes. The data were produced by immunoSEQ multiplex PCR, yet TCRdb's version contains in-frame clones alone and is incomplete. The sample holds about 690,000 clones; less than 95% are singletons and the top ten take 34%.

The chain employs TRBV23-1 and TRBJ1-3, with D maybe TRBD1 (5 bases). TRBV23-1 is sorted into the ORF group, with uncertain function. The TCR was taken from a man between 18 and 35 years old in good health. Some clones in this sample may be carry-over from other donors' samples. Source material: memory CD8+ T cells from PBMCs. Sample subset: CD45RO+ cells pooled with CCR7-negative TemRA cells. This chain's CDR3 is CASSPGPGRSGRSSGNTIYF. The CDR3 bases are TGCGCCAGCAGTCCGGGGCCCGGCAGGTCCGGACGAAGCTCTGGAAACACCATATATTTT.